These T cell receptor beta chains were read from a single sample in a study of OX40 agonist ivuxolimab in advanced cancers. Profiled with immunoSEQ multiplex PCR; TCRdb holds only in-frame clones, not every one. The profile shows more than 65,000 clones, 80% to 95% of them singletons. The sample was CD4+ or CD8+ T cells sorted from blood, taken in a trial of the OX40 agonist ivuxolimab. The receptors here all came from an adult with an advanced solid tumor such as melanoma, head and neck, liver or kidney cancer. CDR3s include the opening cysteine and the closing phenylalanine or tryptophan. A D gene is named only where the DNA matches it firmly. Clone size appears in some rows only: once, few, many, or a class for an expanded clone.

clone size,D gene,J gene,V gene,CDR3 DNA,CDR3 protein
.,TRBD2,TRBJ2-3,TRBV7-3,TGTGCCAGCAGCTCGGGGGGGCGCCCAGATACGCAGTATTTT,CASSSGGRPDTQYF
.,TRBD1,TRBJ2-7,TRBV19,TGTGCCAGTGGACCCCACCGGGGACAGAGCTCCTACGAGCAGTACTTC,CASGPHRGQSSYEQYF
.,TRBD2,TRBJ2-3,TRBV5-6,TGTGCCAGCAGCTTTCTAGCGGGAGGCCCAGATACGCAGTATTTT,CASSFLAGGPDTQYF
.,TRBD1,TRBJ1-1,TRBV11-2,TGTGCCAGCAGCGTGCGGGACAGGGGCACTGAAGCTTTCTTT,CASSVRDRGTEAFF
.,TRBD2,TRBJ2-7,TRBV2,TGTGCCAGCAGCCCACTAGCGGGGCGGGGCGAGCAGTACTTC,CASSPLAGRGEQYF
.,.,TRBJ2-3,TRBV2,TGTGCCAGCACCCCTCGGGGGTCTCGCGCAGATACGCAGTATTTT,CASTPRGSRADTQYF
.,.,TRBJ2-1,TRBV14,TGTGCCAGCAGCCACCGCACCCACCGAGCCTACAATGAGCAGTTCTTC,CASSHRTHRAYNEQFF
once,.,TRBJ2-5,TRBV6-5,TGTGCCAGCAGTTACCCCTGGGAGACCCAGTACTTC,CASSYPWETQYF
.,.,TRBJ2-1,TRBV2,TGTGCCAGCAATGTGAAGGGACCCAACAATGAGCAGTTCTTC,CASNVKGPNNEQFF
once,TRBD1,TRBJ2-5,TRBV11-2,TGTGCCAGCAGCTCGGGACAGAAATACCAAGAGACCCAGTACTTC,CASSSGQKYQETQYF
.,TRBD2,TRBJ2-7,TRBV6-1,TGTGCCAGCAGTGAAGAAAGCGGGAGGTACGAGCAGTACTTC,CASSEESGRYEQYF
.,.,TRBJ2-1,TRBV20-1,TGCAGTGCTTCCAGGGGACCGGAGCAGTTCTTC,CSASRGPEQFF
.,TRBD2,TRBJ2-2,TRBV5-1,TGCGCCAGCAGGATGGGACTAGCGACCGCGAACACCGGGGAGCTGTTTTTT,CASRMGLATANTGELFF
.,.,TRBJ1-5,TRBV28,TGTGCCAGCAGCTATCCGGTGGGGGTCTATCAGCCCCAGCATTTT,CASSYPVGVYQPQHF
.,TRBD2,TRBJ2-3,TRBV2,TGTGCCAGCAGTGGCGGACTAGCAACTCGGGACACAGATACGCAGTATTTT,CASSGGLATRDTDTQYF
.,TRBD2,TRBJ2-3,TRBV9,TGTGCCAGCAGCGTAGCTCGGGCTAGCGGGCCAGATACGCAGTATTTT,CASSVARASGPDTQYF
.,TRBD2,TRBJ2-1,TRBV2,TGTGCCAGCAAAACTCGGAGTAGCGGGAGCTCCTACAATGAGCAGTTCTTC,CASKTRSSGSSYNEQFF
.,TRBD1,TRBJ1-3,TRBV19,TGTGCCAGTCGGGAGACAGGGGCTTTCTCTGGAAACACCATATATTTT,CASRETGAFSGNTIYF
.,TRBD1,TRBJ1-6,TRBV27,TGTGCCAGCAGTTTATTGGGACAGGCGAATTCACCCCTCCACTTT,CASSLLGQANSPLHF
.,.,TRBJ1-1,TRBV18,TGTGCCAGCTCACCAGATCTCCCTCTCGACACTGAAGCTTTCTTT,CASSPDLPLDTEAFF
.,.,TRBJ2-6,TRBV18,TGTGCCAGCGCCGCGACAGGTACCTCTGGGGCCAACGTCCTGACTTTC,CASAATGTSGANVLTF
.,.,TRBJ2-3,TRBV7-9,TGTGCCAGCAGCAGACTTGGAGATACGCAGTATTTT,CASSRLGDTQYF
once,TRBD1,TRBJ1-2,TRBV5-1,TGCGCCAGCAGCTCAACAGGGGCCTATGGCTACACCTTC,CASSSTGAYGYTF
once,TRBD1,TRBJ1-1,TRBV5-1,TGCGCCAGCAGCCCATCCGGACAGGTTCCCCGGGTCAGCACTGAAGCTTTCTTT,CASSPSGQVPRVSTEAFF
.,TRBD1,TRBJ2-5,TRBV11-2,TGTGCCAGCAGAAGAGGGACAGGGGTTCAAGAGACCCAGTACTTC,CASRRGTGVQETQYF
.,.,TRBJ2-6,TRBV29-1,TGCAGCGTTGTAGGCTCTGGGGCCAACGTCCTGACTTTC,CSVVGSGANVLTF
.,.,TRBJ1-5,TRBV2,TGTGCCAGCAGTGGAGTCAGGGTGGGCAATCAGCCCCAGCATTTT,CASSGVRVGNQPQHF
.,TRBD2,TRBJ2-3,TRBV2,TGTGCCAGCAGTGACTCTAGCGGGGTAACAGATACGCAGTATTTT,CASSDSSGVTDTQYF
once,TRBD1,TRBJ1-2,TRBV5-1,TGCGCCAGCAGCGGCCGGGACAGGGATAACTATGGCTACACCTTC,CASSGRDRDNYGYTF
.,TRBD2,TRBJ2-1,TRBV27,TGTGCCAGCAGAGCTAGCGGGAGGCCTTACAATGAGCAGTTCTTC,CASRASGRPYNEQFF
.,TRBD1,TRBJ1-1,TRBV11-2,TGTGCCAGCAGCTTACAGGGGGGGAACACTGAAGCTTTCTTT,CASSLQGGNTEAFF
once,.,TRBJ2-5,TRBV5-4,TGTGCCAGCAGCTTAAAACAGGGTCTGGAGACCCAGTACTTC,CASSLKQGLETQYF
.,.,TRBJ1-4,TRBV18,TGTGCCAGCTCACCGGGGGGGACCTTAGGTGAAAAACTGTTTTTT,CASSPGGTLGEKLFF
.,.,TRBJ1-2,TRBV7-8,TGTGCCAGCAGCTTAGTCGGGGGAAACTATGGCTACACCTTC,CASSLVGGNYGYTF
.,TRBD1,TRBJ2-7,TRBV7-9,TGTGCCAGCAGCTTACCAACCGACAGGGTTTACGAGCAGTACTTC,CASSLPTDRVYEQYF
.,TRBD2,TRBJ2-3,TRBV6-1,TGTGCCAGCAGGAGGGAGGGAACTAGCACAGATACGCAGTATTTT,CASRREGTSTDTQYF
.,.,TRBJ1-4,TRBV7-9,TGTGCCAGCAGCCCCCGCAGGCTTGCAACTAATGAAAAACTGTTTTTT,CASSPRRLATNEKLFF